These T cell receptor beta chains were read from a single sample in a study of cytomegalovirus exposure and HLA in healthy donors. Here immunoSEQ multiplex PCR was the method, and the copy in TCRdb shows in-frame clones only, minus some. The sample is made up of 200,000 to 250,000 clones, and the top ten hold more than 0.95% of it. The sequencing input was PBMCs. The receptors come from a girl aged 2-15 years in good health and CMV-seropositive. CDR3s leave out the opening cysteine and the closing phenylalanine or tryptophan. Fields, in order: CDR3 protein, V gene, CDR3 length, J gene.

CDR3aa: ASSQASHRSNNYGYT; v_gene: TRBV4-1; len: 15; j_gene: TRBJ1-2
CDR3aa: ASSEASQGRETQY; v_gene: TRBV6-1; len: 13; j_gene: TRBJ2-5
CDR3aa: ASSSRTEYEQY; v_gene: TRBV5-4; len: 11; j_gene: TRBJ2-7
CDR3aa: ASSQVGTSRTDTQY; v_gene: TRBV4-2; len: 14; j_gene: TRBJ2-3
CDR3aa: ASSLEGAYGYT; v_gene: TRBV5-5; len: 11; j_gene: TRBJ1-2
CDR3aa: ASSREGLLGADTQY; v_gene: TRBV5-1; len: 14; j_gene: TRBJ2-3
CDR3aa: ASSDRTADSHIVYGYT; v_gene: TRBV6-1; len: 16; j_gene: TRBJ1-2
CDR3aa: ASSLGLGTPPASEAF; v_gene: TRBV7-9; len: 15; j_gene: TRBJ1-1
CDR3aa: SVERLAGKGGTGELF; v_gene: TRBV29-1; len: 15; j_gene: TRBJ2-2
CDR3aa: ASSLRGLGSGNTIY; v_gene: TRBV27; len: 14; j_gene: TRBJ1-3
CDR3aa: AISTGGQGQETQY; v_gene: TRBV10-3; len: 13; j_gene: TRBJ2-5
CDR3aa: ASSRKVLAGGDVYEQY; v_gene: TRBV11-2; len: 16; j_gene: TRBJ2-7
CDR3aa: ASSLRGSGSYEQY; v_gene: TRBV11-2; len: 13; j_gene: TRBJ2-7
CDR3aa: ASSQDRATRQPQH; v_gene: TRBV19; len: 13; j_gene: TRBJ1-5
CDR3aa: AWTLGGISYT; v_gene: TRBV30; len: 10; j_gene: TRBJ1-2
CDR3aa: AWSRLGGVSLNEQF; v_gene: TRBV30; len: 14; j_gene: TRBJ2-1
CDR3aa: ASRFEGTSGRQTQY; v_gene: TRBV27; len: 14; j_gene: TRBJ2-5
CDR3aa: ASSSGLGGGQETQY; v_gene: TRBV5-1; len: 14; j_gene: TRBJ2-5
CDR3aa: ASSPTGGGTEAF; v_gene: TRBV27; len: 12; j_gene: TRBJ1-1
CDR3aa: ASSRSSSGGELF; v_gene: TRBV19; len: 12; j_gene: TRBJ2-2
CDR3aa: ATKDRPHEQY; v_gene: TRBV6-1; len: 10; j_gene: TRBJ2-7
CDR3aa: SASGDRGGYEQY; v_gene: TRBV29-1; len: 12; j_gene: TRBJ2-7
CDR3aa: ASSEGPGTDTQY; v_gene: TRBV10-1; len: 12; j_gene: TRBJ2-3
CDR3aa: AWSEGGGEETQY; v_gene: TRBV30; len: 12; j_gene: TRBJ2-5
CDR3aa: ASRHPGTGTLH; v_gene: TRBV6-5; len: 11; j_gene: TRBJ1-6
CDR3aa: ASSLGATGVLEAF; v_gene: TRBV7-6; len: 13; j_gene: TRBJ1-1
CDR3aa: ASSEGRQGHNSPLH; v_gene: TRBV2; len: 14; j_gene: TRBJ1-6
CDR3aa: ASSLSSGRETQY; v_gene: TRBV5-1; len: 12; j_gene: TRBJ2-5
CDR3aa: ATGTSYGYT; v_gene: TRBV27; len: 9; j_gene: TRBJ1-2
CDR3aa: ASTRGTNSPLH; v_gene: TRBV5-6; len: 11; j_gene: TRBJ1-6
CDR3aa: ASSLDRGEAF; v_gene: TRBV5-1; len: 10; j_gene: TRBJ1-1
CDR3aa: ASSFAGQGPNEQY; v_gene: TRBV27; len: 13; j_gene: TRBJ2-7
CDR3aa: ASSLRDNLEAF; v_gene: TRBV28; len: 11; j_gene: TRBJ1-1
CDR3aa: ASSPFEAF; v_gene: TRBV7-9; len: 8; j_gene: TRBJ1-1
CDR3aa: ASSFQGAVGELF; v_gene: TRBV7-2; len: 12; j_gene: TRBJ2-2
CDR3aa: ASSEARQSSGNTIY; v_gene: TRBV6-1; len: 14; j_gene: TRBJ1-3